These 14 T cell receptor beta chains share one sample of origin, sequenced in a study of blood T cell repertoires in COVID-19. Clones were sequenced by immunoSEQ multiplex PCR, and TCRdb holds only the in-frame ones, with some missing. The repertoire holds about 31,000 clones, with approximately 91% as singletons. The source material was peripheral blood. All receptors derive from a human donor in a cohort sampled during active COVID-19.

The chain carries TRBV4-1 and TRBJ2-3, with D perhaps TRBD1 (5 bases). The germline CDR1 and CDR2 sequences are MGHRA and YSYEKL. This CDR3 has 13 amino acids. V was shortened by 3 bases and J by 8 bases, with 12 bases between the two germline ends. CDR3 in amino acids: CASSQDKGFTQYF. The CDR3 bases are TGCGCCAGCAGCCAGGATAAGGGGTTTACGCAGTATTTT.

This clone was counted a single time. The J gene is TRBJ2-3, the V gene TRBV5-1, with D possibly matching TRBD2 (6 bases). The CDR3 covers 12 residues. V lost 4 bases and J lost 4, with 7 bases in between. Germline assignment: CDR1 SGHRS and CDR2 YFSETQ. The CDR3 DNA reads TGCGCCAGCAGCGCGGGGTCAGATACGCAGTATTTT. Residues: CASSAGSDTQYF.

V usage is TRBV6-6 and J usage is TRBJ1-3, with D tentatively TRBD1 (5 bases). The length of the CDR3 is 16 residues. V lost 4 bases, J lost 4 bases, and 17 bases lay in between. CDR1 and CDR2 (germline): MNHNY, SVGAGI (reference sequence). This CDR3 reads CASSLGGGNEGNTIYF. CDR3 coding DNA: TGTGCCAGCAGTTTGGGTGGGGGGAACGAGGGAAACACCATATATTTT.

The chain has TRBV4-1 and TRBJ1-1; TRBD1 aligns across 7 bases. Trimming at V came to 4 bases and at J to 5 bases, leaving 13 bases not matched to a gene. Germline V gene sequence: CDR1 MGHRA, CDR2 YSYEKL. This CDR3 has 16 residues. CDR3 sequence: CASSLGAQGLGTEAFF. CDR3 nucleotide sequence: TGCGCCAGCAGCCTCGGAGCACAGGGGTTGGGTACTGAAGCTTTCTTT.

The chain is built from TRBV14 and TRBJ1-1; the D is unclear. Germline CDR1 SGHDN, CDR2 FVKESK. V lost 4 bases, J lost 1 base, and 10 bases lay in between. This CDR3 contains 14 residues. Written as DNA, the CDR3 is TGTGCCAGCAGCCGCGCGGTTGGGAACACTGAAGCTTTCTTT. Translated: CASSRAVGNTEAFF.

The chain links TRBV9 to TRBJ1-3; 9 nucleotides agree with TRBD1. Germline lookup yields CDR1 SGDLS and CDR2 YYNGEE. The CDR3 has 15 residues. The junction had 3 bases not matched to a gene; V was cut back by 3 bases and J by 2 bases. CDR3 sequence (DNA): TGTGCCAGCAGCGCCGGGACAGGGACTGGAAACACCATATATTTT. This codes for CASSAGTGTGNTIYF.

The chain links TRBV5-1 to TRBJ2-6; D possibly corresponds to TRBD2 (6 bases). The V gene lost 6 bases and the J gene lost 0 bases, with 13 bases spanning the gap. The germline gives CDR1 SGHRS, CDR2 YFSETQ. This CDR3 contains 16 residues. CDR3 region: CASTGLRDSGANVLTF. The CDR3 bases are TGCGCCAGCACGGGACTGAGAGACTCTGGGGCCAACGTCCTGACTTTC.

The CDR3 DNA is TGTGCCAGCAGATTCACGATGGGGACTCGGGACACTGAAGCTTTCTTT. Encoded protein: CASRFTMGTRDTEAFF. J is TRBJ1-1 and V is TRBV27; tentatively, D is TRBD1 (5 bases). The germline V and J ends were trimmed by 6 bases and 3 bases, with 20 bases remaining between them. The CDR3 contains 16 residues. In germline, CDR1 is MNHEY, CDR2 SMNVEV (reference sequence).

The chain employs TRBV7-2 and TRBJ2-2, with 7 bases that match TRBD2. V gave up 1 base and J gave up 5 bases; unmatched junction bases: 10. The CDR3 extends over 17 amino acids. Germline V gives CDR1 SGHTA, CDR2 FQGNSA. CDR3 coding DNA: TGTGCCAGCAGCTTAGTAGGGCTAGCGGTGATTACCGGGGAGCTGTTTTTT. It is translated as CASSLVGLAVITGELFF. Full variable domain (missing parts from reference TRBV7-2 and TRBJ2-2): GAGVSQSPSNKVTEKGKDVELRCDPISGHTALYWYRQSLGQGLEFLIYFQGNSAPDKSGLPSDRFSAERTGGSVSTLTIQRTQQEDSAVYLCASSLVGLAVITGELFFGEGSRLTVL.

The V call is TRBV19, the J call TRBJ1-4; D unclear. The CDR3 covers 14 residues. With 6 bases removed from V and 6 bases from J, the gap between germline ends came to 14 bases. CDR1 is LNHDA and CDR2 is SQIVND in the germline V gene (reference sequence). The CDR3 spells CASREGGVYEKLFF. The CDR3 bases are TGTGCCAGTAGAGAGGGCGGTGTTTATGAAAAACTGTTTTTT.

This clone was detected only once. This sample includes further DNA sequences coding for the same CDR3. The V call is TRBV13, the J call TRBJ1-6, with 7 bases lining up with TRBD1. The CDR3 runs 12 residues. The J segment lost 9 bases and the V segment lost 5 bases, leaving 1 base of the junction unmatched. Per the germline V gene, CDR1 is PRHDT and CDR2 is FYEKMQ (reference sequence). The CDR3 loop reads CASSRQGSPLHF. The CDR3 DNA reads TGTGCCAGCAGCCGACAGGGTTCACCCCTCCACTTT.

The rearrangement links TRBV5-4 to TRBJ1-1; tentative D call: TRBD1 (5 bases). Looked up from germline, CDR1 is SGHNT and CDR2 is YYREEE (reference sequence). Trimming took 6 bases from V and 6 from J, leaving 9 bases between them. This CDR3 spans 11 amino acids. CDR3 loop: CASTTGPEAFF. The CDR3 DNA reads as TGTGCCAGCACCACAGGACCTGAAGCTTTCTTT.

The chain employs TRBV4-1 and TRBJ2-1; D is unclear. V lost 0 bases and J lost 7, with 16 bases in between. The CDR3 has 16 amino acids. Germline values: CDR1 MGHRA, CDR2 YSYEKL. CDR3 sequence (DNA): TGCGCCAGCAGCCAAGATCTGCCGACATATGTAAATGAGCAGTTCTTC. Translation gives CASSQDLPTYVNEQFF.

The gene calls are TRBV12-3 or TRBV12-4 and TRBJ1-1, with D uncertain. V dropped 5 bases and J dropped 1 base, with 5 bases sitting between them. CDR3 length: 12 amino acids. CDR3 loop: CASSPGNTEAFF. The CDR3 nucleotides are TGTGCCAGCAGTCCAGGGAACACTGAAGCTTTCTTT.